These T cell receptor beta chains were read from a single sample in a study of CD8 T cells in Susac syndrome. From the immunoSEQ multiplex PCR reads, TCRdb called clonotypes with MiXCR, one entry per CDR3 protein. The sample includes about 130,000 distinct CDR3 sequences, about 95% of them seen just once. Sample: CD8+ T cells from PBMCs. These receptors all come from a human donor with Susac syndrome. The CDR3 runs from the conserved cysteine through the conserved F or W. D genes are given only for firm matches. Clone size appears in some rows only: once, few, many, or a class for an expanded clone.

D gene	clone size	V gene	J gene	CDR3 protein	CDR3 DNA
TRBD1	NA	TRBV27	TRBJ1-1	CASNGRDRGPDEAFF	TGTGCCAGCAATGGACGGGACAGGGGACCCGATGAAGCTTTCTTT
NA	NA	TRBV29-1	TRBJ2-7	CSVDEQGSGEQYF	TGCAGCGTTGACGAGCAGGGGTCCGGCGAGCAGTACTTC
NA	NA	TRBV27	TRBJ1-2	CASSPSAVGVDYTF	TGTGCCAGCAGTCCATCCGCCGTGGGGGTTGACTACACCTTC
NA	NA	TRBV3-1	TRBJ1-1	CASSQGEAFF	TGTGCCAGCAGCCAGGGTGAAGCTTTCTTT
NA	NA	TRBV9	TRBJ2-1	CASSVSSSPNNEQFF	TGTGCCAGCAGCGTGTCTAGCAGCCCTAACAATGAGCAGTTCTTC
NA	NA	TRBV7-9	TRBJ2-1	CASSPRQHNEQFF	TGTGCCAGCAGCCCAAGACAGCACAATGAGCAGTTCTTC
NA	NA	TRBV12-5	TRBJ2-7	CASGLATTGSRTFYEQYF	TGTGCTAGTGGTTTGGCTACGACGGGTTCGAGAACCTTCTACGAGCAGTACTTC
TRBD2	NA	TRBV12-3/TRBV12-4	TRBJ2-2	CASSSRLAGAGTGELFF	TGTGCCAGCAGTTCGCGACTAGCGGGAGCGGGCACCGGGGAGCTGTTTTTT
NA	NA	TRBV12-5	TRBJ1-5	CASGQGLGKPQHF	TGTGCTAGTGGGCAGGGGCTGGGAAAGCCCCAGCATTTT
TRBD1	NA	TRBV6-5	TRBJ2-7	CASSPEQGNSYEQYF	TGTGCCAGCAGTCCAGAACAGGGGAACTCCTACGAGCAGTACTTC
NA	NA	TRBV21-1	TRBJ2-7	CASSNEYEQYF	TGTGCCAGCAGCAACGAATACGAGCAGTACTTC
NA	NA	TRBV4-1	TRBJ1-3	CASSQPGAGRGNTIYF	TGCGCCAGCAGCCAACCGGGGGCCGGTCGTGGAAACACCATATATTTT
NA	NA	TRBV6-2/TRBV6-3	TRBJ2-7	CASSYRIAYEQYF	TGTGCCAGCAGTTACAGGATCGCCTACGAGCAGTACTTC
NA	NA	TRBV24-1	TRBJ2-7	CATSDRNREGSYEQYF	TGTGCCACCAGTGACCGAAACAGGGAAGGGTCCTACGAGCAGTACTTC
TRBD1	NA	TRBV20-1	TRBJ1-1	CSARDLAGTGSGVEAFF	TGCAGTGCTAGAGATCTGGCCGGGACAGGGTCGGGGGTTGAAGCTTTCTTT
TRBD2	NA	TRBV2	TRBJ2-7	CASSESGLAGEEDEQYF	TGTGCCAGCAGTGAATCGGGACTAGCGGGAGAGGAAGACGAGCAGTACTTC
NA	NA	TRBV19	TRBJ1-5	CASSSSISGRPNQPQHF	TGTGCCAGTAGTTCTTCAATTTCGGGACGCCCCAATCAGCCCCAGCATTTT
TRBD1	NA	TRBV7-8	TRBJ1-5	CASSAPGQGADQPQHF	TGTGCCAGCAGCGCCCCGGGACAGGGGGCAGATCAGCCCCAGCATTTT
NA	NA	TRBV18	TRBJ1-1	CASSPYDSHNTEAFF	TGTGCCAGCTCACCATACGACAGCCACAACACTGAAGCTTTCTTT
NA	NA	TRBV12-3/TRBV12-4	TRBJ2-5	CASSPPRTHEETQYF	TGTGCCAGCAGTCCCCCCAGGACTCATGAAGAGACCCAGTACTTC
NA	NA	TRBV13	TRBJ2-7	CASSWGDEGAREQYF	TGTGCCAGCAGCTGGGGGGACGAGGGGGCACGCGAGCAGTACTTC
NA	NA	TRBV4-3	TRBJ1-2	CASSQDTGTYGYTF	TGCGCCAGCAGCCAAGATACAGGCACCTATGGCTACACCTTC
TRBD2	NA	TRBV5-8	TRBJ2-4	CASSLEGSGDWDIQYF	TGTGCCAGCAGCTTGGAGGGGAGCGGGGATTGGGACATTCAGTACTTC
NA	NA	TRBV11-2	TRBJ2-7	CASSPLWAEQYF	TGTGCCAGCAGCCCTCTTTGGGCGGAGCAGTACTTC
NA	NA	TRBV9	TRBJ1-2	CASSVALGGYGYTF	TGTGCCAGCAGCGTAGCCCTAGGGGGCTATGGCTACACCTTC
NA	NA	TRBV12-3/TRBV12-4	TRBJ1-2	CASRGGPYGYTF	TGTGCCAGCCGGGGGGGCCCCTATGGCTACACCTTC
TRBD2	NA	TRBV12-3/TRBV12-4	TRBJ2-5	CASSLGGLAGYQETQYF	TGTGCCAGCAGTTTAGGGGGACTAGCGGGGTACCAAGAGACCCAGTACTTC
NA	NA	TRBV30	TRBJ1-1	CAWSRTVTEAFF	TGTGCCTGGAGTAGGACAGTCACTGAAGCTTTCTTT
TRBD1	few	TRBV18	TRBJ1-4	CASSSGQGATNEKLFF	TGTGCCAGCTCATCCGGACAGGGGGCCACTAATGAAAAACTGTTTTTT
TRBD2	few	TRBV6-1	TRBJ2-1	CASSPGSGTYEQFF	TGTGCCAGCAGCCCGGGTAGCGGGACCTATGAGCAGTTCTTC
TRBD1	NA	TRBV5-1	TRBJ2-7	CASSLAGGLYEQYF	TGCGCCAGCAGCTTGGCAGGGGGCCTCTACGAGCAGTACTTC